The 11 T cell receptor beta chains in this list originate from one sample, sequenced in a study of CD8+CD57+ T cells in acquired aplastic anemia. Genomic DNA constituted the template upon which TCR beta VDJ and CDR3 profiling was performed. TCRdb processed the reads anew with MiXCR; each CDR3 protein has one entry. The sample shows about 260,000 distinct CDR3 sequences, less than 85% of them seen only once. In patients chosen for sequencing, flow cytometry had shown CD8+CD57+ cell expansion. Material for sequencing was sorted CD4+, CD8+, or CD8+CD57+ T cells (not recorded which) from PBMCs. The receptors come from a human donor with aplastic anemia.

The CDR3 is CASSLTTRGNDNQQFF. In DNA form, the CDR3 reads TGTGCCAGCAGCTTAACGACGCGGGGAAACGATAATCAGCAGTTCTTC. The chain employs TRBV9 and TRBJ2-1, with D perhaps TRBD2 (6 bases). The germline gives CDR1 SGDLS, CDR2 YYNGEE. The ends were cut back, 4 bases at V and 11 bases at J, with 25 bases in the middle. The CDR3 contains 16 residues.

As concerns this clonotype: The CDR3 end shows no conserved phenylalanine or tryptophan, and so a read error is likely. It is unclear where the CDR3 begins or ends on the DNA, so no DNA is shown, and the CDR3 is as TCRdb lists it. The CDR3 loop reads CASSLSGGGQQEA. V usage is TRBV7-3 and J usage is TRBJ2-1; the table's TRBD2 call for D was not verified on the DNA. Including both end residues, the CDR3 is 13 amino acids long. Germline assignment: CDR1 SGHTA and CDR2 FQGTGA.

Turning to this clonotype: This CDR3 fails to terminate in the conserved phenylalanine or tryptophan, so it likely reflects a read error. This chain joins TRBV7-9 and TRBJ2-4, with D maybe TRBD2 (5 bases). Judging by the DNA end, TRBJ2-1 fits better; the J call may be wrong. The germline V gene has CDR1 SEHNR and CDR2 FQNEAQ (reference sequence). The CDR3 sequence is 12 residues long. CDR3 sequence reads: CASGGAGNTQFY. CDR3 in DNA: TGTGCCAGCGGAGGTGCTGGGAACACTCAGTTCTAC.

To note about this clonotype: At one end the junction does not follow the germline gene, possibly because of a read error. This chain uses TRBV7-8 with TRBJ1-3; the D gene is possibly TRBD1 (6 bases). CDR3 length: 14 residues. Germline V gene data show CDR1 as SGHVS and CDR2 as FQNEAQ. CDR3 nucleotides: TGTGCCAGCAGCCAAACAGGGTTTGGAAATACCATATATTTT. Amino acid sequence: CASSQTGFGNTIYF. The complete variable domain, with remaining parts taken from reference TRBV7-8 and TRBJ1-3, reads GAGVSQSPRYKVAKRGQDVALRCDPISGHVSLFWYQQALGQGPEFLTYFQNEAQLDKSGLPSDRFFAERPEGSVSTLKIQRTQQEDSAVYLCASSQTGFGNTIYFGEGSWLTVV.

This clonotype was found once. A junction boundary mismatches the germline segment, possibly from a read error. The chain links TRBV7-7 to TRBJ2-1, with 7 bases aligning to TRBD2. The germline V gene encodes CDR1 SSHAT and CDR2 FNYEAQ (reference sequence). CDR3 length: 16 amino acids. CDR3 nucleotide sequence: TGTGCTAGCAGCTTACGAGCGGGGCTGAACACCGGGGAGCAGTTCTTC. Residues: CASSLRAGLNTGEQFF.

The chain uses TRBV4-3 and TRBJ1-5; D uncertain. Trimming cost V 1 base and J 6 bases, with 10 bases left between them. The CDR3 runs to 14 residues. Germline V gene sequence: CDR1 LGHNA, CDR2 YSLEER. CDR3 protein: CASSQVSWTQPQHF. The CDR3 DNA is TGCGCCAGCAGCCAAGTAAGTTGGACTCAGCCCCAGCATTTT.

In this sample, this clonotype turned up many times. The genes are TRBV29-1 and TRBJ2-1; D is possibly TRBD2 (5 bases). With 6 bases removed from V and 5 bases from J, the gap between germline ends came to 14 bases. Germline values: CDR1 SQVTM, CDR2 ANQGSEA. The CDR3 contains 13 residues. CDR3 DNA sequence: TGCAGCGTCCTAGCAAACACGGACAATGAGCAGTTCTTC. Amino acids: CSVLANTDNEQFF.

The chain joins TRBV5-6 to TRBJ1-1; D gene uncertain. The germline gives CDR1 SGHDT, CDR2 YYEEEE. V lost 3 bases, J lost 7 bases, and 13 bases lay in between. This CDR3 spans 13 amino acids. This CDR3 reads CASSSTWRSEAFF. In DNA form, the CDR3 reads TGTGCCAGCAGCTCGACGTGGAGGAGTGAAGCTTTCTTT.

This clonotype was counted a few times. The rearrangement joins TRBV5-1 to TRBJ1-4; D not certain. Looked up from germline, CDR1 is SGHRS and CDR2 is YFSETQ. The CDR3 runs 15 residues. V lost 4 bases, J lost 7 bases, and 17 bases lay in between. The CDR3 spells CASSDYSINTEKLFF. CDR3 DNA sequence: TGCGCCAGCAGCGATTACAGCATCAACACTGAAAAACTGTTTTTT.

CDR3 sequence: CSVERQDGLGGYTF. CDR3 coding DNA: TGCAGCGTCGAACGACAGGACGGATTGGGCGGCTACACCTTC. The V gene is TRBV29-1, the J gene TRBJ1-2; D may be TRBD1 (6 bases). V was shortened by 6 bases and J by 8 bases, with 22 bases between the two germline ends. Germline V gene sequence: CDR1 SQVTM, CDR2 ANQGSEA. This CDR3 spans 14 amino acids.

The rearrangement links TRBV6-1 to TRBJ2-1; D assignment may be TRBD1 or TRBD2 (5 bases each). CDR1 is MNHNS, CDR2 SASEGT, per germline. The length of the CDR3 is 14 residues. Trimming cost V 7 bases and J 5 bases, with 15 bases left between them. The CDR3 bases are TGTGCCAGCAAGGCCAGGGAGCTACACAATGAGCAGTTCTTC. Its translation is CASKARELHNEQFF.